A selection of T cell receptor beta chains follows, all from one sample in a study of cytomegalovirus exposure and HLA in healthy donors. TCRdb's table, derived via immunoSEQ multiplex PCR, lists solely in-frame clones and lacks some. The sample holds around 150,000 clones, around 84% seen once. Sequenced sample: PBMCs. The receptors were sampled from a boy younger than 10 in good health and CMV-seronegative. Each CDR3 is given with its conserved first and last residue. D genes are given only for firm matches. Not every row has a clone size; where given, it reads once, few, many or a size class.

TRBV5-1	.	.	TRBJ1-1	CASSLALQPSTEAFF	TGCGCCAGCAGCTTGGCTTTACAGCCGTCCACTGAAGCTTTCTTT
TRBV7-2	TRBD2	.	TRBJ2-1	CASSLAALAGNNEQFF	TGTGCCAGCAGCTTAGCAGCTCTAGCGGGAAACAATGAGCAGTTCTTC
TRBV11-3	TRBD2	once	TRBJ2-7	CASSLGLAYEQYF	TGTGCCAGCAGTTTGGGACTAGCATACGAGCAGTACTTC
TRBV6-5	TRBD2	.	TRBJ2-7	CASSSPGLGSGEQYF	TGTGCCAGCAGTTCGCCGGGACTAGGGTCCGGCGAGCAGTACTTC
TRBV5-6	.	.	TRBJ1-1	CASSLVSRIMNTEAFF	TGTGCCAGCAGCTTAGTCTCGCGGATCATGAACACTGAAGCTTTCTTT
TRBV9	TRBD1	once	TRBJ1-2	CASSVSGTGGRNYGYTF	TGTGCCAGCAGCGTCTCCGGGACAGGGGGCCGGAACTATGGCTACACCTTC
TRBV18	TRBD1	once	TRBJ2-7	CASSPGTAYSYEQYF	TGTGCCAGCTCACCCGGGACAGCCTACTCCTACGAGCAGTACTTC
TRBV5-4	.	.	TRBJ2-7	CASSKTQVQYF	TGTGCCAGCAGCAAAACACAGGTACAGTACTTC
TRBV5-1	TRBD1	.	TRBJ2-7	CASTGGTGPYEQYF	TGCGCCAGCACTGGTGGGACAGGGCCCTACGAGCAGTACTTC
TRBV29-1	TRBD1	.	TRBJ2-7	CSTISGQGNEQYF	TGCAGCACAATTTCGGGACAGGGCAACGAGCAGTACTTC
TRBV5-6	TRBD1	few	TRBJ2-7	CASSTSPGQGPEQYF	TGTGCCAGCAGCACCTCACCGGGACAGGGGCCCGAGCAGTACTTC
TRBV9	.	.	TRBJ2-3	CASSVTSLGTDTQYF	TGTGCCAGCAGCGTGACTAGTCTCGGCACAGATACGCAGTATTTT
TRBV2	TRBD1	.	TRBJ1-1	CASGTGTGDTEAFF	TGTGCCAGCGGAACCGGGACAGGAGACACTGAAGCTTTCTTT
TRBV4-1	.	medium-sized	TRBJ2-2	CASSQDHGGRTGELFF	TGCGCCAGCAGCCAAGATCACGGGGGGCGCACCGGGGAGCTGTTTTTT
TRBV19	TRBD1	.	TRBJ1-5	CASSIDSFSGGSDQPQHF	TGTGCCAGTAGTATAGATTCGTTTTCAGGGGGAAGTGATCAGCCCCAGCATTTT
TRBV19	TRBD2	once	TRBJ2-5	CASSPSGGAGGGDGTQYF	TGTGCCAGTTCCCCTAGCGGGGGGGCCGGTGGGGGAGATGGGACCCAGTACTTC
TRBV29-1	.	.	TRBJ2-7	CSAGTTYEQYF	TGCAGCGCCGGGACAACCTACGAGCAGTACTTC
TRBV6-5	.	.	TRBJ1-2	CASKEANYGYTF	TGTGCCAGCAAAGAGGCTAACTATGGCTACACCTTC
TRBV28	.	.	TRBJ1-1	CASSLVWPEAFF	TGTGCCAGCAGTTTGGTGTGGCCTGAAGCTTTCTTT
TRBV15	.	.	TRBJ1-5	CATSLSLDRSNQPQHF	TGTGCCACCAGCTTATCATTGGACAGATCCAATCAGCCCCAGCATTTT
TRBV15	.	.	TRBJ2-2	CATSRDLGQRTGELFF	TGTGCCACCAGCAGAGACCTCGGACAGAGGACCGGGGAGCTGTTTTTT
TRBV5-6	TRBD2	.	TRBJ2-7	CASSPPRLAGGDYEQYF	TGTGCCAGCAGCCCCCCTCGACTAGCGGGAGGAGACTACGAGCAGTACTTC
TRBV5-1	TRBD1	.	TRBJ2-3	CASSFRDRARASTDTQYF	TGCGCCAGCAGCTTCCGGGACAGGGCCCGGGCTAGCACAGATACGCAGTATTTT
TRBV28	TRBD1	.	TRBJ2-5	CASSFGRGRETQYF	TGTGCCAGCAGTTTCGGAAGGGGGCGAGAGACCCAGTACTTC
TRBV16	TRBD1	.	TRBJ2-3	CASSHLDRATDTQYF	TGTGCCAGCAGCCACTTGGACAGGGCCACAGATACGCAGTATTTT
TRBV5-1	TRBD2	.	TRBJ2-3	CASSLDPSGRDRNTQYF	TGCGCCAGCAGCTTGGATCCTAGCGGGAGAGATAGGAATACGCAGTATTTT
TRBV10-3	.	.	TRBJ1-1	CAIKAGEGQGRMQNTEAFF	TGTGCCATCAAAGCCGGTGAGGGCCAGGGGCGAATGCAGAACACTGAAGCTTTCTTT
TRBV5-4	TRBD1	.	TRBJ2-2	CASSPGQGAGTGELFF	TGTGCCAGCAGCCCCGGACAGGGGGCCGGGACCGGGGAGCTGTTTTTT
TRBV10-3	.	.	TRBJ1-4	CAISESILTGYTNEKLFF	TGTGCCATCAGTGAGTCGATACTTACGGGGTACACTAATGAAAAACTGTTTTTT
TRBV5-1	TRBD2	.	TRBJ2-7	CASSRTSGRLSAYEQYF	TGCGCCAGCAGCCGGACTAGCGGGAGGCTTTCGGCCTACGAGCAGTACTTC
TRBV7-9	.	.	TRBJ2-1	CASSLINRDNEQFF	TGTGCCAGCAGCTTAATTAATCGCGATAATGAGCAGTTCTTC
TRBV15	.	.	TRBJ2-5	CATSRGAGKRETQYF	TGTGCCACCAGCAGAGGGGCGGGAAAGAGGGAGACCCAGTACTTC
TRBV5-4	TRBD1	once	TRBJ1-3	CASSLRTGDFSGNTIYF	TGTGCCAGCAGCTTGCGGACAGGGGATTTCTCTGGAAACACCATATATTTT
TRBV7-9	TRBD2	.	TRBJ2-1	CASKLTARGYNEQFF	TGTGCCAGCAAACTAACAGCGCGGGGGTACAATGAGCAGTTCTTC
TRBV28	.	.	TRBJ2-1	CASSRSSGTGGEGLAGTFYNEQFF	TGTGCCAGCAGCCGTAGCTCCGGGACAGGGGGCGAGGGACTAGCGGGAACCTTTTACAATGAGCAGTTCTTC
TRBV23-1	TRBD1	.	TRBJ2-3	CASSLRLDSPEGQDIVFGTDTQYF	TGCGCCAGCAGTCTGCGGTTAGATTCACCGGAGGGACAGGATATTGTGTTTGGCACAGATACGCAGTATTTT
TRBV4-1	TRBD2	few	TRBJ2-5	CASSRSGSAETQYF	TGCGCCAGCAGCCGTAGCGGGAGTGCAGAGACCCAGTACTTC
TRBV7-2	TRBD1	.	TRBJ1-2	CASSLATGVYGYTF	TGTGCCAGCAGCTTAGCAACAGGGGTTTATGGCTACACCTTC
TRBV29-1	TRBD1	.	TRBJ1-2	CSADGWGQGFDYGYTF	TGCAGCGCCGACGGCTGGGGACAGGGGTTCGACTATGGCTACACCTTC
TRBV9	.	.	TRBJ1-1	CASSAQTAMNTEAFF	TGTGCCAGCAGCGCCCAGACAGCAATGAACACTGAAGCTTTCTTT
TRBV5-1	.	.	TRBJ2-3	CASSLHSPGPDTQYF	TGCGCCAGCAGCTTGCACAGCCCAGGCCCAGATACGCAGTATTTT
TRBV19	.	.	TRBJ1-1	CASSWGGAGMNTEAFF	TGTGCCAGTAGTTGGGGGGGGGCAGGGATGAACACTGAAGCTTTCTTT
TRBV28	TRBD2	.	TRBJ2-3	CASSSGTSGRRGDTQYF	TGTGCCAGCAGTTCTGGGACTAGCGGGAGGCGAGGCGATACGCAGTATTTT
TRBV7-6	TRBD2	.	TRBJ2-3	CASSLGIAGRTDTQYF	TGTGCCAGCAGCTTAGGGATAGCGGGACGGACAGATACGCAGTATTTT
TRBV5-1	TRBD1	once	TRBJ2-2	CASSGGTGVYTGELFF	TGCGCCAGCAGCGGAGGGACAGGGGTTTACACCGGGGAGCTGTTTTTT
TRBV27	.	.	TRBJ1-2	CASSSQSGQGGYTF	TGTGCCAGCAGTTCCCAGTCCGGGCAGGGCGGCTACACCTTC
TRBV5-1	.	.	TRBJ2-2	CASSALARPNTGELFF	TGCGCCAGCAGCGCTCTTGCGAGGCCGAACACCGGGGAGCTGTTTTTT
TRBV18	.	.	TRBJ1-5	CASSPAGQFNQPQHF	TGTGCCAGCTCACCCGCTGGACAGTTCAATCAGCCCCAGCATTTT
TRBV7-2	.	once	TRBJ2-7	CASRPGRHEQYF	TGTGCCAGCAGACCAGGCCGACACGAGCAGTACTTC
TRBV5-1	TRBD1	once	TRBJ2-2	CASSLVGRGLPLGTGELFF	TGCGCCAGCAGCTTGGTCGGCAGGGGGCTGCCTTTGGGCACCGGGGAGCTGTTTTTT
TRBV27	TRBD2	.	TRBJ2-7	CASWIAGAYEQYF	TGTGCCAGCTGGATAGCGGGAGCCTACGAGCAGTACTTC
TRBV5-6	TRBD1	once	TRBJ2-1	CASSPGQGAIQFF	TGTGCCAGCAGCCCGGGACAGGGGGCAATCCAGTTCTTC
TRBV19	.	.	TRBJ1-6	CASSIRENNSPLHF	TGTGCCAGTAGTATCAGGGAAAATAATTCACCCCTCCACTTT
TRBV30	TRBD2	.	TRBJ2-1	CAFLGPGLAGGGEQFF	TGTGCCTTTTTGGGCCCGGGACTAGCGGGCGGAGGTGAGCAGTTCTTC